This T cell receptor beta chain originates from a study of blood T cell repertoires in COVID-19. The wider study: COVID-19 samples collected from the United States, Italy and Spain covered acute and convalescent phases. PBMCs, B-cell-depleted T cells, or T cells were the source of the cDNA or gDNA that made up the material.

There are 13 residues in the CDR3. V dropped 6 bases and J dropped 4 bases, with 12 bases sitting between them. CDR1 and CDR2 (germline): MNHEY, SMNVEV (reference sequence). This clone has more than one count but fewer than ten. Original processing notes: Quantification of nucleated cells was approximated via reference gene primer amplification. TCRdb's copy holds only in-frame clones and misses some; the assay was immunoSEQ multiplex PCR. D and trimming come from the DNA, and the V and J calls and clone size come from that table. The sample has roughly 100,000 clones, 85% seen once. Material: peripheral blood. The TCR originated in a man aged 45-65 years with acute or convalescent COVID-19. This chain uses TRBV27 with TRBJ1-1; D possibly corresponds to TRBD1 (5 bases). CDR3 sequence (DNA): TGTGCCAGCAGATTCACAGGAAGCACTGAAGCTTTCTTT. It translates to CASRFTGSTEAFF.